A single sample gave rise to the 23 T cell receptor beta chains below, sequenced in a study of somatic mutations in cytotoxic T cells in rheumatoid arthritis. Clones were read by immunoSEQ multiplex PCR, and TCRdb kept only the in-frame ones, dropping some. The data hold 15,000 to 20,000 clones, with roughly 87% observed a single time. Sequencing was carried out using CD8+ T cells sorted from blood. All receptors come from an adult with rheumatoid arthritis.

This clone is a singleton in its sample. J is TRBJ1-1 and V is TRBV21-1. TRBV21-1 is a pseudogene. CDR3 length: 15 residues. CDR3 sequence (DNA): TGTGCCAGCAGCAAAGGGGCGGGTAGGAGCACTGAAGCTTTCTTT. Its translation: CASSKGAGRSTEAFF.

This clone was recorded a few times. The rearrangement uses TRBV11-1 and TRBJ2-3; D is uncertain. From germline, CDR1 is SGHAT and CDR2 FQDESV (reference sequence). The V end lost 7 bases, the J end lost 1 base, and 18 bases lay between the germline ends. The CDR3 sequence is 16 residues long. For the CDR3, the DNA is TGTGCCAGCATCACGCTTGTCCCCAGCGGCACAGATACGCAGTATTTT. This gives the protein CASITLVPSGTDTQYF.

V gene TRBV30 combines with J gene TRBJ1-4; maybe TRBD1 (6 bases). The germline V gene has CDR1 GTSNPN and CDR2 SVGIG (reference sequence). The CDR3 is 14 amino acids. The germline V and J ends were trimmed by 2 bases and 4 bases, with 11 bases remaining between them. In DNA form, the CDR3 reads TGTGCCTGGAGTATGGGGGCCAATAATGAAAAACTGTTTTTT. Protein sequence: CAWSMGANNEKLFF.

In this sample, this clone turned up once. The V gene is TRBV27, the J gene TRBJ2-3, with a tentative D call TRBD2 (6 bases). V lost 3 bases and J 1 base, leaving 14 bases between the germline ends. This CDR3 is built from 16 residues. Germline V gives CDR1 MNHEY, CDR2 SMNVEV (reference sequence). The CDR3 DNA sequence: TGTGCCAGCAGTTTTAGCCGGGGAGGAGGCACAGATACGCAGTATTTT. This gives the protein CASSFSRGGGTDTQYF.

CDR3 sequence (DNA): TGTGCCAGTAGTATACAAGAATGGGGCACTGAAGCTTTCTTT. Its translation: CASSIQEWGTEAFF. The chain couples TRBV19 to TRBJ1-1; D gene unclear. The V end lost 2 bases, the J end lost 4 bases, and 11 bases lay between the germline ends. The CDR3 length is 14 residues. CDR1 and CDR2 from the germline V gene are LNHDA and SQIVND (reference sequence).

The chain's CDR3 is CASSQEVSTWVDGYTF. CDR3 bases: TGCGCCAGCAGCCAAGAGGTCAGCACCTGGGTAGATGGCTACACCTTC. The chain carries TRBV4-1 and TRBJ1-2; no clear D. The germline V gene has CDR1 MGHRA and CDR2 YSYEKL. V lost 0 bases and J 6 bases, leaving 17 bases between the germline ends. This CDR3 has 16 amino acids.

The chain carries TRBV4-2 and TRBJ1-1, with D hard to call. Trimming removed 4 bases from V and 1 base from J, with 10 bases in between. The CDR3 spans 14 residues. Per the germline V gene, CDR1 is LGHNA and CDR2 is YNFKEQ. This chain's CDR3 is CASSPLTQNTEAFF. The CDR3, as DNA: TGTGCCAGCAGCCCGCTGACCCAGAACACTGAAGCTTTCTTT.

This chain joins TRBV25-1 and TRBJ2-7, with D possibly TRBD1 on 5 matching bases. CDR1 MGHDK and CDR2 SYGVNS come from the germline V gene. Deletions cut 5 bases from V and 1 base from J, with 15 bases between. CDR3 size: 15 residues. The CDR3 here is CASSRMQGWSYEQYF. DNA for the CDR3: TGTGCCAGCAGTCGAATGCAGGGTTGGTCCTACGAGCAGTACTTC.

V and J are TRBV30 and TRBJ2-5, with TRBD1 matching over 9 bases. CDR1 and CDR2 from the germline V gene are GTSNPN and SVGIG (reference sequence). Trimming took 0 bases from V and 1 from J; bases not matched to a gene: 9. This CDR3 is built from 17 residues. The chain's CDR3 is CAWSVNWGGQGQETQYF. CDR3 nucleotide sequence: TGTGCCTGGAGTGTAAATTGGGGGGGACAGGGCCAAGAGACCCAGTACTTC.

The chain has TRBV11-2 and TRBJ1-1, with 9 nucleotides matching TRBD1. The CDR3 has 16 amino acids. V dropped 0 bases and J dropped 1; count of bases not matched to a gene: 3. CDR1 SGHAT and CDR2 FQNNGV come from the germline V gene. Here the CDR3 DNA reads TGTGCCAGCAGCTTAGAAACAGGGGGCTCGAACACTGAAGCTTTCTTT. Translated: CASSLETGGSNTEAFF.

This clone was seen only once. The rearrangement uses TRBV4-1 and TRBJ2-7; 12 bases map to TRBD2. Germline-derived CDR1 and CDR2 are MGHRA and YSYEKL. Unmatched junction bases numbered 5, after V lost 4 bases and J lost 4 bases. CDR3 size: 15 residues. The DNA of the CDR3 is TGCGCCAGCAGCCGAAGCACTAGCGGGGGGTACGAGCAGTACTTC. Its translation: CASSRSTSGGYEQYF.

The V and J genes are TRBV27 and TRBJ1-2; 7 bases are a match to TRBD1. V shed 0 bases, J shed 4 bases, and the junction held 5 bases outside the gene matches. Germline V lookup: CDR1 MNHEY, CDR2 SMNVEV (reference sequence). The CDR3 consists of 15 residues. This chain's CDR3 is CASSLSPGQSYGYTF. The CDR3 DNA reads as TGTGCCAGCAGTTTATCTCCGGGACAGTCCTATGGCTACACCTTC.

The chain has TRBV11-3 and TRBJ2-2; 7 nucleotides line up with TRBD1. Trimming took 6 bases from V and 4 from J; bases not matched to a gene: 5. The germline V gene has CDR1 SGHNT and CDR2 YENEEA. The CDR3 covers 14 residues. The CDR3 DNA reads TGTGCCAGCAGGGCCCGGACAGGCACCGGGGAGCTGTTTTTT. This sequence encodes CASRARTGTGELFF.

Only one count was recorded for this clone. The chain has TRBV4-1 and TRBJ2-7; 12 bases match TRBD1. Trimming at V came to 4 bases and at J to 4 bases, leaving 8 bases not matched to a gene. The CDR3 is made up of 16 amino acids. CDR1 is MGHRA and CDR2 is YSYEKL in the germline V gene. In nucleotides, the CDR3 is TGCGCCAGCAGCCTGGCCCCGGGACAGGGGGCTTACGAGCAGTACTTC. Translating gives CASSLAPGQGAYEQYF.

The genes are TRBV27 and TRBJ1-2; 8 positions match TRBD1. The V segment lost 2 bases and the J segment 6 bases; nucleotides outside the gene matches: 8. CDR1 MNHEY and CDR2 SMNVEV come from the germline V gene (reference sequence). The CDR3 consists of 15 residues. The CDR3, as DNA: TGTGCCAGCAGTTTAAACCCAGGGGGCGGTAATGGCTACACCTTC. Translation: CASSLNPGGGNGYTF.

This chain's CDR3 is CASSLFSLGKETQYF. The CDR3 region has the DNA TGTGCCAGCAGCTTATTTTCTCTCGGAAAAGAGACCCAGTACTTC. V and J are TRBV7-7 and TRBJ2-5, with D uncertain. Between the trimmed V and J ends, which lost 2 bases and 3 bases, there was a span of 13 bases. The CDR3 totals 15 residues. The germline V gene encodes CDR1 SSHAT and CDR2 FNYEAQ (reference sequence).

The chain recombines TRBV7-6 with TRBJ2-7; D call uncertain. This CDR3 spans 15 amino acids. V was trimmed by 1 base and J by 2 bases, leaving 12 bases between them. Germline lookup yields CDR1 SGHVS and CDR2 FNYEAQ. CDR3 DNA sequence: TGTGCCAGCAGCTTAGGCAAACATCTAACCTACGAGCAGTACTTC. Translation: CASSLGKHLTYEQYF.

The gene calls are TRBV5-4 and TRBJ2-7, with 8 positions matching TRBD1. V was pared by 4 bases and J by 0 bases, with 6 bases of the junction left unmatched. This CDR3 contains 15 residues. CDR1 and CDR2 from the germline V gene are SGHNT and YYREEE (reference sequence). The CDR3 spells CASSLPDRGSYEQYF. CDR3 in DNA: TGTGCCAGCAGCCTTCCAGACAGGGGCTCCTACGAGCAGTACTTC.

For the CDR3, the DNA is TGTGCCAGCAGTGATTCCCCGGGACAGGCGGCGAACACTGAAGCTTTCTTT. Residues: CASSDSPGQAANTEAFF. The gene calls are TRBV25-1 and TRBJ1-1, with 8 nucleotides matching TRBD1. This CDR3 has 17 residues. V shed 3 bases, J shed 1 base, and the junction held 10 bases outside the gene matches. Germline CDR1 is MGHDK and CDR2 is SYGVNS.

This chain connects TRBV19 to TRBJ1-1; D call uncertain. The length of the CDR3 is 14 residues. Germline loops: CDR1 LNHDA, CDR2 SQIVND (reference sequence). The V end lost 5 bases, the J end lost 5 bases, and 15 bases lay between the germline ends. As DNA, the CDR3 is TGTGCCAGTAGTGCGACTGGGGTTTGGACTGAAGCTTTCTTT. This gives the protein CASSATGVWTEAFF.

V usage is TRBV9 and J usage is TRBJ2-1, with TRBD2 as a possible D gene (5 bases). V shed 2 bases and J shed 12 bases, with 21 bases lying between them. This CDR3 contains 15 residues. Germline V lookup: CDR1 SGDLS, CDR2 YYNGEE. The CDR3 DNA is TGTGCCAGCAGCGTTGACCCGGGGTGGAATTGGTGGCAGTTCTTC. It encodes CASSVDPGWNWWQFF.

There are a few counts of this clone. This chain links TRBV7-9 with TRBJ2-7; 7 bases are shared with TRBD1. The CDR3 consists of 12 residues. Per the germline V gene, CDR1 is SEHNR and CDR2 is FQNEAQ (reference sequence). J lost 3 bases, V lost 8 bases, and 4 bases had no gene match. The CDR3 nucleotides read TGTGCCAGCCGGACAGGAAGCTACGAGCAGTACTTC. It specifies CASRTGSYEQYF.

The gene calls are TRBV11-2 and TRBJ2-5; 11 nucleotides line up with TRBD2. The J call may be in error: the DNA end matches TRBJ2-7 better. The length of the CDR3 is 15 residues. Per germline, CDR1 SGHAT and CDR2 FQNNGV. CDR3 residues: CASSQGLADSYEQYF. In nucleotides, the CDR3 is TGTGCCAGCAGCCAGGGACTAGCGGACTCCTACGAGCAGTACTTC.